This paragraph covers one T cell receptor beta chain sequence. These data belong to a study of T cell responses to AZD1222 COVID-19 vaccine. Generated by immunoSEQ multiplex PCR, the TCRdb table keeps only in-frame clones and is missing some. The profile covers some 130,000 clones, with about 90% appearing a single time and roughly a sixth taken by the ten largest. The source was peripheral blood, collected on day 0 of MenACWY control vaccination. The clonotype comes from an adult in good health.

CDR3 nucleotides: TGTGCCAGCTCACCAGAACAGGGGTTACAGCCCCAGCATTTT. Protein: CASSPEQGLQPQHF. The chain recombines TRBV18 with TRBJ1-5; TRBD1 matches at 7 bases. Germline CDR1 reads KGHSH; CDR2 reads LQKENI. This CDR3 has 14 amino acids. Trimming at V came to 2 bases and at J to 7 bases, leaving 5 bases not matched to a gene.